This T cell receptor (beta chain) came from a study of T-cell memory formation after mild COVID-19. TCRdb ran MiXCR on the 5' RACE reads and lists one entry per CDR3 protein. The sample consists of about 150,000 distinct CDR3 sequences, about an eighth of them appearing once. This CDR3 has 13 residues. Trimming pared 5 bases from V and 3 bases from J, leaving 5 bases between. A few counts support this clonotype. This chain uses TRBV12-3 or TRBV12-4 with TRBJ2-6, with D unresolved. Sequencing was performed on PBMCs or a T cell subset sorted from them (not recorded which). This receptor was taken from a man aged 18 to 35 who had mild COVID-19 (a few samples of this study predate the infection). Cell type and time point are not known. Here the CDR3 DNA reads TGTGCCAGCAGTCGAGTTGGGGCCAACGTCCTGACTTTC. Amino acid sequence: CASSRVGANVLTF.